The clone carrying this T cell receptor (beta chain) was observed a few times. The antigen is undetermined. TCRdb re-called the 5' RACE reads through MiXCR, storing one row per CDR3 protein. The sample yields under 45,000 distinct CDR3 sequences, approximately 30% seen once. Study-level findings and limits: Tumor Tregs overlapped most with tumor, then blood, naive CD4+ cells. The larger-cohort validation was restricted to a single TCR beta V-J rearrangement rather than whole repertoires.

V lost 3 bases, J lost 8 bases, and 16 bases lay in between. The V gene's germline CDR1 is SGHAT and CDR2 FQNNGV. This CDR3 has 14 amino acids. Memory CD4+ T cells were sorted as CD4+CD45RO+CD25- cells. Sample: tumor-infiltrating memory CD4+ T cells sorted from the breast tumor. The subset here: memory CD4+ T cells, CD4+CD45RO+CD25-. The receptor was derived from a female donor with breast cancer. V is TRBV11-2 and J is TRBJ1-1; TRBD1 is a possible D gene (6 bases). CDR3 DNA sequence: TGTGCCAGCAGCTTGGGGGCCGGGACGGTAGAAGCTTTCTTT. It encodes CASSLGAGTVEAFF.